This T cell receptor beta chain was sequenced during a study of shared clonotypes between healthy human individuals. In germline, CDR1 is SSHAT, CDR2 FNYEAQ (reference sequence). This CDR3 is 13 amino acids long. CD4+ cells yielded CD45RA+ naive and CD45RA-negative memory subsets. Concerning this clone: A junction end diverges from the germline sequence, so it may reflect a read error.

Here immunoSEQ multiplex PCR was the method, and the copy in TCRdb shows in-frame clones only, minus some. The table lists some 1 million clones, around 76% of them singletons. This TCR was recovered from a man aged 18 to 30 in good health. The V call is TRBV7-7, the J call TRBJ2-7, with D hard to call. Sequencing was carried out using memory CD4+ T cells sorted from blood. Described subset: CD45RA-negative fraction. The CDR3 spells CASSLRADYEQYF. The DNA for the CDR3 is TGTGCTAGCAGCTTAAGGGCAGACTACGAGCAGTACTTC.